Below, 20 T cell receptor beta chains from the same sample are listed, as sequenced in a study of blood T cell repertoires in COVID-19. TCRdb's copy holds only in-frame clones and misses some; the assay was immunoSEQ multiplex PCR. The table shows 400,000 to 450,000 clones, with 75% to 90% occurring only once. The sample consisted of PBMCs or T cells enriched from blood (not recorded which). The receptors were sampled from a young man who had recovered from COVID-19.

This chain uses TRBV2 with TRBJ2-2, with 8 bases that match TRBD1. Germline V gene lookup returns CDR1 SNHLY and CDR2 FYNNEI. The ends lost 8 bases at V and 7 bases at J; junction bases unmatched: 9. The CDR3 consists of 14 residues. CDR3 loop: CASRPQGAGGELFF. CDR3 nucleotide sequence: TGTGCCAGCCGCCCCCAGGGGGCGGGCGGGGAGCTGTTTTTT.

The chain is built from TRBV19 and TRBJ1-2; D gene uncertain. Looked up from germline, CDR1 is LNHDA and CDR2 is SQIVND (reference sequence). The V gene lost 1 base and the J gene lost 8 bases, with 17 bases spanning the gap. The CDR3 totals 15 residues. The CDR3 DNA reads as TGTGCCAGTAGTATAGGGGCCGCAACCGCAGGCGGCTACACCTTC. Translated: CASSIGAATAGGYTF.

The V gene is TRBV3-1 (or the pseudogene TRBV3-2), the J gene TRBJ2-7, with a weak D call TRBD1 (6 bases). Trimming cost V 1 base and J 6 bases, with 10 bases left between them. CDR1 and CDR2 (germline): LGHDT, YNNKEL (reference sequence). The CDR3 sequence is 13 residues long. The CDR3 protein is CASSQVGGFEQYF. CDR3 nucleotides: TGTGCCAGCAGCCAAGTAGGGGGTTTCGAGCAGTACTTC.

In its sample, this clone was seen once. The rearrangement links TRBV4-1 to TRBJ1-4; no definite D call. Looked up from germline, CDR1 is MGHRA and CDR2 is YSYEKL. V was clipped by 1 base and J by 8 bases, with 5 bases between them. The CDR3 is made up of 12 amino acids. CDR3 sequence reads: CASSQVREKLFF. The CDR3 nucleotides are TGCGCCAGCAGCCAAGTACGGGAAAAACTGTTTTTT.

The table lists this clone with a count of one. The V gene is TRBV9, the J gene TRBJ1-5, with D perhaps matching TRBD1 (5 bases). The CDR3 is 14 residues long. CDR1 and CDR2 from the germline V gene are SGDLS and YYNGEE. V lost 3 bases to trimming and J lost 4 bases, with 11 bases between them. CDR3 in amino acids: CASSGDGGNQPQHF. DNA of the CDR3: TGTGCCAGCAGCGGAGACGGGGGGAATCAGCCCCAGCATTTT.

The chain is built from TRBV24-1 and TRBJ2-7, with a possible D match to TRBD1 (5 bases). Germline CDR1 reads KGHDR; CDR2 reads SFDVKD. This CDR3 is built from 17 residues. With 0 bases removed from V and 5 bases from J, the gap between germline ends came to 19 bases. The CDR3 protein is CATSDLWGYQGVNEQYF. CDR3 DNA sequence: TGTGCCACCAGTGATTTGTGGGGTTATCAGGGTGTCAACGAGCAGTACTTC.

The CDR3 region has the DNA TGTGCCAGCAGTCCGGGACACAGCACAGATACGCAGTATTTT. It yields the protein CASSPGHSTDTQYF. The chain joins TRBV27 to TRBJ2-3; possible D gene TRBD1, 6 bases. The V gene's germline CDR1 is MNHEY and CDR2 SMNVEV (reference sequence). CDR3 size: 14 residues. V lost 5 bases to trimming and J lost 0 bases, with 9 bases between them.

The chain joins TRBV29-1 to TRBJ2-2; D remains unclear. The length of the CDR3 is 14 residues. The germline gives CDR1 SQVTM, CDR2 ANQGSEA. The V gene lost 6 bases and the J gene lost 0 bases, with 11 bases spanning the gap. CDR3 region: CSVRTHPNTGELFF. CDR3 DNA sequence: TGCAGCGTACGAACTCATCCGAACACCGGGGAGCTGTTTTTT.

This clone is a singleton in its sample. The rearrangement links TRBV2 to TRBJ1-5; 9 bases fit TRBD1. V was clipped by 4 bases and J by 4 bases; unmatched bases: 5. The CDR3 is 15 residues long. Germline V gene lookup returns CDR1 SNHLY and CDR2 FYNNEI. The CDR3 protein is CASSGGGTGNQPQHF. As DNA, the CDR3 is TGTGCCAGCAGTGGAGGTGGGACAGGGAATCAGCCCCAGCATTTT.

CDR3 DNA: TGTGCCAGCACACACAGGAACACTGAAGCTTTCTTT. Translation gives CASTHRNTEAFF. The V call is TRBV11-1, the J call TRBJ1-1, with D hard to call. The CDR3 consists of 12 residues. The germline V gene has CDR1 SGHAT and CDR2 FQDESV (reference sequence). V lost 7 bases and J 1 base, leaving 7 bases between the germline ends.

The chain employs TRBV19 and TRBJ1-5; D possibly corresponds to TRBD1 (5 bases). Trimming removed 2 bases from V and 0 bases from J, with 8 bases in between. The CDR3 runs to 15 residues. Per germline, CDR1 LNHDA and CDR2 SQIVND (reference sequence). The chain's CDR3 is CASSILGGSNQPQHF. CDR3 in DNA: TGTGCCAGTAGTATATTGGGGGGTAGCAATCAGCCCCAGCATTTT. Based on the CDR3 plus reference TRBV19 and TRBJ1-5, the full variable domain is DGGITQSPKYLFRKEGQNVTLSCEQNLNHDAMYWYRQDPGQGLRLIYYSQIVNDFQKGDIAEGYSVSREKKESFPLTVTSAQKNPTAFYLCASSILGGSNQPQHFGDGTRLSIL.

V and J are TRBV11-2 and TRBJ2-7, with a possible D match to TRBD2 (6 bases). Per the germline V gene, CDR1 is SGHAT and CDR2 is FQNNGV. V gave up 1 base and J gave up 4 bases, with 8 bases separating them. This CDR3 is built from 13 residues. The CDR3 protein is CASSLAGRYEQYF. The CDR3 DNA follows: TGTGCCAGCAGCTTAGCGGGGAGGTACGAGCAGTACTTC.

The genes are TRBV9 and TRBJ2-3, with 14 bases fitting TRBD2. The V gene's germline CDR1 is SGDLS and CDR2 YYNGEE. The length of the CDR3 is 19 residues. After removal of 4 bases from V and 0 bases from J, the junction contained 10 bases not matched to a gene. The DNA of the CDR3 is TGTGCCAGCAGCCCCCTTGGACTAGCGGGAGGTTTTAGCACAGATACGCAGTATTTT. Its protein is CASSPLGLAGGFSTDTQYF.

The CDR3 coding sequence is TGTGCCAGCAGTTCCCCGCTAACTAGCGGGAGTTACGAGCAGTACTTC. Amino acid sequence: CASSSPLTSGSYEQYF. V usage is TRBV11-2 and J usage is TRBJ2-7; 11 nucleotides agree with TRBD2. The CDR3 runs to 16 residues. Germline trimming cut 6 bases from V and 4 bases from J; bases unmatched to any gene: 11. Germline loops: CDR1 SGHAT, CDR2 FQNNGV.

The chain joins TRBV9 to TRBJ1-3, with 9 bases aligning to TRBD1. The germline V gene encodes CDR1 SGDLS and CDR2 YYNGEE. This CDR3 region has 17 residues. V shed 4 bases, J shed 0 bases, and the junction held 8 bases outside the gene matches. The CDR3 DNA follows: TGTGCCAGCAGCCTGCGGACAGGGGTGAGCTCTGGAAACACCATATATTTT. Its protein is CASSLRTGVSSGNTIYF.

The chain links TRBV27 to TRBJ2-2, with a weak D call TRBD2 (5 bases). V gave up 5 bases and J gave up 5 bases, with 15 bases separating them. Germline CDR1 and CDR2: MNHEY and SMNVEV (reference sequence). This CDR3 region has 15 residues. The CDR3 region is CASSIMGSGTGELFF. The CDR3 DNA is TGTGCCAGCAGTATAATGGGATCGGGGACCGGGGAGCTGTTTTTT.

The chain is built from TRBV28 and TRBJ2-7; 10 bases are shared with TRBD1. Germline assignment: CDR1 MDHEN and CDR2 SYDVKM. The CDR3 extends over 17 amino acids. Germline trimming cut 4 bases from V and 3 bases from J; bases unmatched to any gene: 12. CDR3 amino acids: CASSSLSPGQGFYEQYF. CDR3 nucleotide sequence: TGTGCCAGCAGTTCCCTATCCCCGGGACAGGGGTTCTACGAGCAGTACTTC.

Here the CDR3 DNA reads TGCGCCAGCAGCTATAGCCGGGACAGGGGAAATGAGCAGTTCTTC. It encodes CASSYSRDRGNEQFF. The rearrangement uses TRBV5-1 and TRBJ2-1; TRBD1 matches at 10 bases. Germline CDR1 reads SGHRS; CDR2 reads YFSETQ. The CDR3 has 15 residues. The J segment lost 7 bases and the V segment lost 3 bases, leaving 7 bases of the junction unmatched.

This rearrangement joins TRBV12-3 or TRBV12-4 to TRBJ1-4; D not resolved. This CDR3 is built from 13 residues. Trimming left V 4 bases short and J 8 bases short, with 11 bases between. Here the CDR3 DNA reads TGTGCCAGCAGTTGGACCTCGGGGGAAAAACTGTTTTTT. It encodes CASSWTSGEKLFF.

The V and J genes are TRBV28 and TRBJ2-7, with 11 bases aligning to TRBD2. The trim removed 5 bases at V and 2 bases at J, leaving 2 bases unmatched. The CDR3 length is 14 residues. CDR1 is MDHEN, CDR2 SYDVKM, per germline. As DNA, the CDR3 is TGTGCCAGCAGTGCTAGCGGGGGGACCTACGAGCAGTACTTC. This translates into CASSASGGTYEQYF. The variable domain in full, with the rest retrieved from reference TRBV28 and TRBJ2-7, is DVKVTQSSRYLVKRTGEKVFLECVQDMDHENMFWYRQDPGLGLRLIYFSYDVKMKEKGDIPEGYSVSREKKERFSLILESASTNQTSMYLCASSASGGTYEQYFGPGTRLTVT.